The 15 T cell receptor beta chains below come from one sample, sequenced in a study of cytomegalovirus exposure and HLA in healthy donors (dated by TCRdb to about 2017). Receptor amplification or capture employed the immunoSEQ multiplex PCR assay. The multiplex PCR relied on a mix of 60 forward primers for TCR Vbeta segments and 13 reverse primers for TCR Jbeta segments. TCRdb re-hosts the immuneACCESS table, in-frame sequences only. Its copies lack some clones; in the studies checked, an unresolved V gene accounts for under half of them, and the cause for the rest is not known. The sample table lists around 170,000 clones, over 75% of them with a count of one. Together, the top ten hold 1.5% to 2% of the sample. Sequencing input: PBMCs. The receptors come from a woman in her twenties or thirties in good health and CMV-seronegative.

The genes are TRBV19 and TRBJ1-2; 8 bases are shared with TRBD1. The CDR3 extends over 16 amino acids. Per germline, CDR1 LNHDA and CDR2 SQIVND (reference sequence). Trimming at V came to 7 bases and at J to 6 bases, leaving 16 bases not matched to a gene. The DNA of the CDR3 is TGTGCCAGTACCCTGCCGGGGCCAGGGGGCGGGGATGGCTACACCTTC. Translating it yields CASTLPGPGGGDGYTF.

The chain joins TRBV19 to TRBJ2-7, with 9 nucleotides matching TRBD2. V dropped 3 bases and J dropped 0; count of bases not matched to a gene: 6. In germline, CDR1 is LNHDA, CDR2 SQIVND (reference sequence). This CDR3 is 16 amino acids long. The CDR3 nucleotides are TGTGCCAGTAGTATTGTAGCGGGGGTAAGCTCCTACGAGCAGTACTTC. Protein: CASSIVAGVSSYEQYF.

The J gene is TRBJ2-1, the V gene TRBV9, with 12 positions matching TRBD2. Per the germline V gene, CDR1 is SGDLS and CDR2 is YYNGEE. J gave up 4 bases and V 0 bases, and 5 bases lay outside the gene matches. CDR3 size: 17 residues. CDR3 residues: CASSVDPSGGVYNEQFF. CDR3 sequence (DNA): TGTGCCAGCAGCGTAGATCCTAGCGGGGGGGTATACAATGAGCAGTTCTTC. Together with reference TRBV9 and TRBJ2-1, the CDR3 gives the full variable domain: DSGVTQTPKHLITATGQRVTLRCSPRSGDLSVYWYQQSLDQGLQFLIQYYNGEERAKGNILERFSAQQFPDLHSELNLSSLELGDSALYFCASSVDPSGGVYNEQFFGPGTRLTVL.

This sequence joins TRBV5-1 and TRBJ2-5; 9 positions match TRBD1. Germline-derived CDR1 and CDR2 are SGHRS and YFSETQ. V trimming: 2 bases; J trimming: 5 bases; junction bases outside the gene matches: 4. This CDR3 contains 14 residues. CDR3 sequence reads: CASSFFTGGETQYF. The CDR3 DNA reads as TGCGCCAGCAGCTTTTTCACAGGGGGCGAGACCCAGTACTTC.

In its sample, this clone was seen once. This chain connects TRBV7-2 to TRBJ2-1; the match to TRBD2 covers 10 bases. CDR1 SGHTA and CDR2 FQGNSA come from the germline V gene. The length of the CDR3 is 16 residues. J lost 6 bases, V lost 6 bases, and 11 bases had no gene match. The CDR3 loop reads CASSPALAGGLNEQFF. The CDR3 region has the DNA TGTGCCAGCAGTCCAGCGTTAGCGGGGGGTCTCAATGAGCAGTTCTTC.

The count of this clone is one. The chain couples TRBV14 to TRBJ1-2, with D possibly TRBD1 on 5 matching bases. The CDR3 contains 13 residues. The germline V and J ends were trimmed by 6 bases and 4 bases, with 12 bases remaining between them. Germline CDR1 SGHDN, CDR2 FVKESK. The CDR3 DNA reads TGTGCCAGCAGACTAGCTGGGACCTATGGCTACACCTTC. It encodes CASRLAGTYGYTF.

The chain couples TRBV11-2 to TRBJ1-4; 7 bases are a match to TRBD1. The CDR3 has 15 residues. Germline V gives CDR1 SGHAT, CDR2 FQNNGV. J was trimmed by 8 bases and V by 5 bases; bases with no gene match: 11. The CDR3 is CASSLNRGSEEKLFF. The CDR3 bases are TGTGCCAGCAGCCTTAACAGGGGTAGTGAGGAAAAACTGTTTTTT.

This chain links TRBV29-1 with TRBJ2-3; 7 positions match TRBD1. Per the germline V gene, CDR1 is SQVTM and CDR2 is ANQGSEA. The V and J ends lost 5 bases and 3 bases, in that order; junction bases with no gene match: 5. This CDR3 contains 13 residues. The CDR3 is CSVSTGSTDTQYF. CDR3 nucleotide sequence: TGCAGCGTTTCGACAGGGTCAACAGATACGCAGTATTTT.

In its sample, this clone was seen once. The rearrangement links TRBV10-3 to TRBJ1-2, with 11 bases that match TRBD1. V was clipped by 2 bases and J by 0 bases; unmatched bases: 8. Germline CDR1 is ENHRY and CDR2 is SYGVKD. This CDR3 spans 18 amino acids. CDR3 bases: TGTGCCATCAGTGAGGGACAGGGGGCGTCTAATTCTAACTATGGCTACACCTTC. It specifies CAISEGQGASNSNYGYTF.

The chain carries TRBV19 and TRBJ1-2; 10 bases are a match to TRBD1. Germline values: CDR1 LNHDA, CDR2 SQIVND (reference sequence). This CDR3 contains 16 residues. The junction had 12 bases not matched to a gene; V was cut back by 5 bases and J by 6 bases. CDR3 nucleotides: TGTGCCAGTAGTCTAACGTCAGACAGGGGGCTGAATGGCTACACCTTC. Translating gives CASSLTSDRGLNGYTF.

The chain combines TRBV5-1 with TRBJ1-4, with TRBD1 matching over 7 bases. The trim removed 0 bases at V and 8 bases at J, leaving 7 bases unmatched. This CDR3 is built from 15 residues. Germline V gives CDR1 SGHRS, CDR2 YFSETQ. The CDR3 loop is CASSLGRGQDEKLFF. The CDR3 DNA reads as TGCGCCAGCAGCTTGGGGAGGGGGCAAGACGAAAAACTGTTTTTT.

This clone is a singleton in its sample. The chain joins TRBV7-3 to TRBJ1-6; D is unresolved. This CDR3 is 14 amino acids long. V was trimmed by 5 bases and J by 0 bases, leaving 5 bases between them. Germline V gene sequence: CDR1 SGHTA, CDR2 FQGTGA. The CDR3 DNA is TGTGCCAGCAGCCTTAGCTCCTATAATTCACCCCTCCACTTT. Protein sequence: CASSLSSYNSPLHF.

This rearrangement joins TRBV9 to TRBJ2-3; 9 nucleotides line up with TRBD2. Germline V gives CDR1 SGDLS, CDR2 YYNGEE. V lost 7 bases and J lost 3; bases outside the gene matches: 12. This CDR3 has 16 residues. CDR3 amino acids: CASAAERRGGTDTQYF. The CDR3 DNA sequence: TGTGCCAGCGCCGCGGAGAGGCGGGGGGGAACAGATACGCAGTATTTT.

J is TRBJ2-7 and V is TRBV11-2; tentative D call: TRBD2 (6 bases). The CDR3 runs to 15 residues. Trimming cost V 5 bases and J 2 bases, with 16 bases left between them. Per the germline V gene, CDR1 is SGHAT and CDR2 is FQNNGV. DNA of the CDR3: TGTGCCAGCAGCCGAGAATGGGGAGGAACCTACGAGCAGTACTTC. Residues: CASSREWGGTYEQYF.

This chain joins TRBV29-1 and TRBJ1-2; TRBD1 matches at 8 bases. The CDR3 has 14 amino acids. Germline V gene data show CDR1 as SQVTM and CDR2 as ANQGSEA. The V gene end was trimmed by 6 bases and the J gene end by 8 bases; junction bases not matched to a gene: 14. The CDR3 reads CSVKTGGGDGGYTF. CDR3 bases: TGCAGCGTGAAAACAGGGGGTGGAGATGGGGGCTACACCTTC.